These T cell receptor beta chains were read from a single sample in a study of cytomegalovirus exposure and HLA in healthy donors. Data came from immunoSEQ multiplex PCR; TCRdb stores just in-frame clones and leaves some out. The table shows under 200,000 clones, with approximately 78% occurring only once. The source material was PBMCs. Receptors originate from a girl aged 2 to 9 in good health and CMV-seropositive. The CDR3 runs from the conserved cysteine through the conserved F or W. Fields, in order: clone size, D gene, CDR3 length, V gene, J gene, CDR3 protein, CDR3 DNA. The D gene is left open where the match is weak. Clone size, where shown, is once, few, many, or a class for clones that have expanded.

abundance: NA; d_gene: NA; len: 14; v_gene: TRBV7-9; j_gene: TRBJ2-7; CDR3aa: CASSFRQISYEQYF; CDR3nt: TGTGCCAGCAGCTTTCGACAGATCTCCTACGAGCAGTACTTC
abundance: few; d_gene: NA; len: 16; v_gene: TRBV18; j_gene: TRBJ1-4; CDR3aa: CASSPPSGSGGEKLFF; CDR3nt: TGTGCCAGCTCACCACCATCAGGGTCAGGCGGAGAAAAACTGTTTTTT
abundance: NA; d_gene: TRBD2; len: 15; v_gene: TRBV5-4; j_gene: TRBJ2-5; CDR3aa: CASSPSGSAQETQYF; CDR3nt: TGTGCCAGCAGCCCGAGCGGGAGTGCCCAAGAGACCCAGTACTTC
abundance: few; d_gene: NA; len: 12; v_gene: TRBV30; j_gene: TRBJ1-1; CDR3aa: CASEGNVGEAFF; CDR3nt: TGTGCCTCGGAGGGTAACGTCGGTGAAGCTTTCTTT
abundance: NA; d_gene: NA; len: 14; v_gene: TRBV5-1; j_gene: TRBJ1-5; CDR3aa: CASSLEGGDQPQHF; CDR3nt: TGCGCCAGCAGCTTGGAAGGGGGGGATCAGCCCCAGCATTTT
abundance: NA; d_gene: TRBD1; len: 16; v_gene: TRBV18; j_gene: TRBJ1-2; CDR3aa: CASSPLLGQGGYGYTF; CDR3nt: TGTGCCAGCTCACCACTCTTGGGACAGGGGGGTTATGGCTACACCTTC
abundance: few; d_gene: NA; len: 12; v_gene: TRBV7-7; j_gene: TRBJ2-5; CDR3aa: CASSLGRGTQYF; CDR3nt: TGTGCTAGCAGCTTGGGCCGGGGGACCCAGTACTTC
abundance: NA; d_gene: TRBD1; len: 15; v_gene: TRBV19; j_gene: TRBJ1-5; CDR3aa: CASRPSGGSNQPQHF; CDR3nt: TGTGCCAGCCGACCTTCAGGGGGAAGCAATCAGCCCCAGCATTTT
abundance: NA; d_gene: TRBD2; len: 16; v_gene: TRBV30; j_gene: TRBJ2-2; CDR3aa: CAWRRTSGGLAGELFF; CDR3nt: TGTGCCTGGCGTAGGACTAGCGGGGGCCTGGCCGGGGAGCTGTTTTTT
abundance: NA; d_gene: TRBD2; len: 15; v_gene: TRBV5-1; j_gene: TRBJ2-3; CDR3aa: CASSLRAGALYTQYF; CDR3nt: TGCGCCAGCAGCCTCCGAGCGGGAGCTTTATATACGCAGTATTTT
abundance: NA; d_gene: TRBD2; len: 15; v_gene: TRBV6-4; j_gene: TRBJ2-1; CDR3aa: CASSPTSGDYNEQFF; CDR3nt: TGTGCCAGCAGCCCTACTAGCGGGGACTACAATGAGCAGTTCTTC
abundance: once; d_gene: NA; len: 11; v_gene: TRBV21-1; j_gene: TRBJ2-2; CDR3aa: CAGRETGELFF; CDR3nt: TGTGCCGGGCGAGAAACCGGGGAGCTGTTTTTT
abundance: few; d_gene: TRBD1; len: 13; v_gene: TRBV29-1; j_gene: TRBJ2-7; CDR3aa: CSVTDRAGYEQYF; CDR3nt: TGCAGCGTTACGGACAGGGCCGGGTACGAGCAGTACTTC
abundance: NA; d_gene: NA; len: 14; v_gene: TRBV5-1; j_gene: TRBJ1-4; CDR3aa: CASSLTETNEKLFF; CDR3nt: TGCGCCAGCAGCTTGACAGAAACTAATGAAAAACTGTTTTTT
abundance: NA; d_gene: NA; len: 12; v_gene: TRBV6-6; j_gene: TRBJ2-7; CDR3aa: CASSLTSGAQYF; CDR3nt: TGTGCCAGCAGCCTTACCTCGGGAGCCCAGTACTTC
abundance: NA; d_gene: NA; len: 14; v_gene: TRBV7-3; j_gene: TRBJ1-1; CDR3aa: CASSAQGMNTEAFF; CDR3nt: TGTGCCAGCAGCGCTCAGGGCATGAACACTGAAGCTTTCTTT
abundance: NA; d_gene: NA; len: 13; v_gene: TRBV5-6; j_gene: TRBJ1-1; CDR3aa: CASSLDMNTEAFF; CDR3nt: TGTGCCAGCAGCTTGGACATGAACACTGAAGCTTTCTTT
abundance: NA; d_gene: NA; len: 11; v_gene: TRBV12-5; j_gene: TRBJ2-2; CDR3aa: CASGDHRRLFF; CDR3nt: TGTGCTAGTGGGGACCACAGGAGGCTGTTTTTT
abundance: NA; d_gene: NA; len: 13; v_gene: TRBV7-3; j_gene: TRBJ2-5; CDR3aa: CASSLRYQETQYF; CDR3nt: TGTGCCAGCAGCTTACGGTACCAAGAGACCCAGTACTTC
abundance: NA; d_gene: TRBD2; len: 15; v_gene: TRBV6-5; j_gene: TRBJ2-7; CDR3aa: CASSYLAGGQYEQYF; CDR3nt: TGTGCCAGCAGTTACTTGGCGGGAGGGCAGTACGAGCAGTACTTC
abundance: NA; d_gene: NA; len: 15; v_gene: TRBV27; j_gene: TRBJ1-1; CDR3aa: CASSLSRQMNTEAFF; CDR3nt: TGTGCCAGCAGTTTATCTCGACAGATGAACACTGAAGCTTTCTTT
abundance: NA; d_gene: NA; len: 14; v_gene: TRBV5-5; j_gene: TRBJ1-1; CDR3aa: CASSLVGGRGEAFF; CDR3nt: TGTGCCAGCAGCTTGGTGGGAGGTCGGGGTGAAGCTTTCTTT
abundance: NA; d_gene: TRBD1; len: 15; v_gene: TRBV18; j_gene: TRBJ2-7; CDR3aa: CASSPPKGGDYEQYF; CDR3nt: TGTGCCAGCTCACCACCGAAAGGGGGCGACTACGAGCAGTACTTC
abundance: NA; d_gene: NA; len: 14; v_gene: TRBV28; j_gene: TRBJ1-5; CDR3aa: CAIHRGGVGQPQHF; CDR3nt: TGTGCCATTCACCGGGGCGGGGTAGGGCAGCCCCAGCATTTT
abundance: NA; d_gene: NA; len: 15; v_gene: TRBV15; j_gene: TRBJ1-4; CDR3aa: CATSRNRDRNEKLFF; CDR3nt: TGTGCCACCAGCCGAAACAGGGATCGCAATGAAAAACTGTTTTTT
abundance: NA; d_gene: NA; len: 14; v_gene: TRBV9; j_gene: TRBJ2-4; CDR3aa: CASSVGPRENIQYF; CDR3nt: TGTGCCAGCAGCGTAGGTCCCAGGGAAAACATTCAGTACTTC